The following is a T cell receptor beta chain sequence with its context. There is no known antigen for this receptor. No base quality information exists; no much larger clone differs at one position. The library was built by means of the immunoSEQ multiplex PCR assay. For most patients, genomic DNA was subjected to high-throughput TCR-beta CDR3 sequencing by Adaptive Biotechnologies. In the paper's pipeline: Adaptive's ImmunoSEQ software supplied the TCR sequencing data for about 18 patients, while MiXCR and VDJtools were used to process a few other patients. CDR3 nucleotide sequences shared between donor and recipient were removed because the origin of such sequences could not be assigned. To be classed as alloreactive, a clone needed at least 2-fold expansion over unstimulated cells and a minimum CFSE-low frequency of 0.002% (template counts) or 0.001% (read counts). A clone was considered mappable if detected in the sequenced pre-transplant spleen, lymph node, or MLR CFSE-low populations of the donor or recipient. Cumulative frequency of alloreactive clones was calculated as a percentage of all sequences weighted by copy number. Drawn from immuneACCESS, this table holds only the in-frame rearrangements with V and J called that TCRdb kept. Clones are partly lost; checked studies trace under half to an unresolved V gene and leave the rest unexplained. D and trimming come from the DNA, and the V and J calls and clone size come from that table. This sample is represented by about 15,000 clones; 74% of them were singletons. The top ten clonotypes cover roughly 3% of the sample.

This sample was included in a study of graft-versus-host responses after intestinal transplantation (dated by TCRdb to the early 2020s). In the study overall: The transplants that recipients received were multivisceral, liver-intestinal, or isolated intestinal. To identify alloreactive clones, pre-transplant mixed lymphocyte reaction products were sequenced and compared with unstimulated pre-transplant donor and recipient T cells. A peak of at least 4% donor T cells among recipient peripheral blood mononuclear cells was the definition used for donor T cell macrochimerism. Every recipient was given anti-thymocyte globulin induction, then maintenance tacrolimus and steroids for 3 to 4 years. Bulk TCR-beta CDR3 sequencing was used to track graft-versus-host and host-versus-graft alloreactive T cell clones in the graft, circulation and bone marrow after intestinal transplantation. Samples from a few later patients were sequenced in-house on an Illumina MiSeq with MiXCR processing rather than by the commercial service. A cohort of roughly 25 intestinal transplant recipients, including one retransplant, was enrolled, and 3 patients lacking pretransplant specimens were excluded. What the study reported, not specific to this receptor: Patients with donor T cell macrochimerism had high GvH to HvG T cell clonal ratios in their allografts. Peak levels of circulating GvH clones were associated with declines in HvG clones early after transplant. GvH clones were found in recipient bone marrow, and some of the GvH clones appeared earlier in ileal mucosa or blood, which is consistent with an intestinal mucosal origin. Conclusions were limited by the relatively low number and heterogeneity of intestinal transplant patients.

Dithiothreitol, EDTA incubations and collagenase D digestion were used to isolate intraepithelial and lamina propria lymphocytes from graft specimens. Bulk TCR-beta sequencing was performed on serial intestinal graft biopsy specimens collected as late as 600 days after transplant. CDR1 and CDR2, looked up from the germline V gene, are MGHRA and YSYEKL. Including the terminal cysteine and phenylalanine, the CDR3 comprises 17 residues. Only the CDR3 part of the read is kept: 51 bases, read in frame from the first base. The junction shows trimming of 0 bases on V and 4 bases on J, plus 16 bases between the germline ends.

This sequence originates from a human patient who received an intestinal transplant, so some T cells may come from the graft donor. Specimen: ileum tissue, collected 14 days after transplant. The chain is assembled from TRBV4-1 and TRBJ2-1; matching of 5 bases hints at TRBD2 as the D gene. At the DNA level, the sequence is TGCGCCAGCAGCCAAGATCGACGAGGGAATTTGTACAATGAGCAGTTCTTC. This is translated as CASSQDRRGNLYNEQFF.